The rows below give T cell receptor beta chains drawn from one sample of a study of OX40 agonist ivuxolimab in advanced cancers. Generated by immunoSEQ multiplex PCR, the TCRdb table keeps only in-frame clones and is missing some. The data contain 80,000 or so clones, 89% of them singletons. Here the sequenced sample was CD4+ or CD8+ T cells sorted from blood, taken in a trial of the OX40 agonist ivuxolimab. The receptors stem from an adult with an advanced solid tumor such as melanoma, head and neck, liver or kidney cancer. Each CDR3 is given with its conserved first and last residue. Fields, in order: V gene, clone size, D gene, J gene, CDR3 protein, CDR3 DNA. D genes are given only for firm matches. For some rows the clone size is stated as once, few or many, or as a class when expanded; others skip it.

v_gene: TRBV30; abundance: .; d_gene: TRBD2; j_gene: TRBJ2-5; CDR3aa: CAWGRTSGTETQYF; CDR3nt: TGTGCCTGGGGTAGGACTAGCGGGACCGAGACCCAGTACTTC
v_gene: TRBV29-1; abundance: .; d_gene: TRBD2; j_gene: TRBJ2-7; CDR3aa: CSVGGLGPGTSGSTEQYF; CDR3nt: TGCAGCGTTGGGGGCCTGGGGCCCGGGACTAGCGGGAGTACCGAGCAGTACTTC
v_gene: TRBV2; abundance: .; d_gene: .; j_gene: TRBJ2-1; CDR3aa: CASELYLNSYNEQFF; CDR3nt: TGTGCCAGTGAGTTGTATCTGAACTCCTACAATGAGCAGTTCTTC
v_gene: TRBV2; abundance: .; d_gene: .; j_gene: TRBJ2-1; CDR3aa: CASSARDQGYYEQFF; CDR3nt: TGTGCCAGCAGTGCAAGGGACCAGGGGTACTATGAGCAGTTCTTC
v_gene: TRBV19; abundance: .; d_gene: .; j_gene: TRBJ1-2; CDR3aa: CASTLRGIYGYTF; CDR3nt: TGTGCCAGTACCCTTCGAGGGATTTATGGCTACACCTTC
v_gene: TRBV6-5; abundance: .; d_gene: TRBD1; j_gene: TRBJ1-2; CDR3aa: CASSITGVGYTF; CDR3nt: TGTGCCAGCAGCATTACAGGGGTCGGCTACACCTTC
v_gene: TRBV7-3; abundance: .; d_gene: TRBD2; j_gene: TRBJ2-1; CDR3aa: CASSLELAGVNEQFF; CDR3nt: TGTGCCAGCAGCTTAGAACTAGCGGGAGTAAATGAGCAGTTCTTC
v_gene: TRBV27; abundance: .; d_gene: TRBD1; j_gene: TRBJ1-5; CDR3aa: CASSFGRGRHQPQHF; CDR3nt: TGTGCCAGCAGTTTTGGCAGGGGGCGGCATCAGCCCCAGCATTTT
v_gene: TRBV6-6; abundance: .; d_gene: .; j_gene: TRBJ1-4; CDR3aa: CASRMNRDLFF; CDR3nt: TGTGCCAGCAGGATGAACAGGGATCTGTTTTTT
v_gene: TRBV6-5; abundance: .; d_gene: .; j_gene: TRBJ2-1; CDR3aa: CASGENNEQFF; CDR3nt: TGTGCCAGCGGCGAGAACAATGAGCAGTTCTTC
v_gene: TRBV28; abundance: .; d_gene: .; j_gene: TRBJ2-3; CDR3aa: CASSSPGASPQCTQYF; CDR3nt: TGTGCCAGCAGTTCTCCCGGGGCCTCTCCACAGTGTACGCAGTATTTT
v_gene: TRBV15; abundance: .; d_gene: .; j_gene: TRBJ1-2; CDR3aa: CATSRDIGDYGYTF; CDR3nt: TGTGCCACCAGCAGAGATATCGGAGACTATGGCTACACCTTC
v_gene: TRBV6-1; abundance: .; d_gene: TRBD2; j_gene: TRBJ2-7; CDR3aa: CASRQSGRVHEQYF; CDR3nt: TGTGCCAGCAGGCAGAGCGGGAGGGTCCACGAGCAGTACTTC
v_gene: TRBV10-3; abundance: .; d_gene: TRBD1; j_gene: TRBJ2-2; CDR3aa: CAISGDSPNTGELFF; CDR3nt: TGTGCCATCAGTGGGGACAGTCCGAACACCGGGGAGCTGTTTTTT
v_gene: TRBV6-5; abundance: .; d_gene: .; j_gene: TRBJ1-1; CDR3aa: CASSLTRDNTEAFF; CDR3nt: TGTGCCAGCAGTTTGACACGGGACAACACTGAAGCTTTCTTT
v_gene: TRBV19; abundance: once; d_gene: TRBD1; j_gene: TRBJ2-7; CDR3aa: CASSTRTGDPYDF; CDR3nt: TGTGCCAGTAGTACAAGGACAGGGGACCCCTACGACTTC
v_gene: TRBV6-7; abundance: .; d_gene: .; j_gene: TRBJ2-1; CDR3aa: CASSYSIRRDSYNEQFF; CDR3nt: TGTGCCAGCAGTTACTCGATACGGCGGGACTCCTACAATGAGCAGTTCTTC
v_gene: TRBV27; abundance: .; d_gene: .; j_gene: TRBJ1-1; CDR3aa: CASKTTEAFF; CDR3nt: TGTGCCAGCAAGACCACTGAAGCTTTCTTT
v_gene: TRBV5-1; abundance: .; d_gene: .; j_gene: TRBJ2-5; CDR3aa: CASSLGPGLGETQYF; CDR3nt: TGCGCCAGCAGCTTGGGTCCAGGGTTGGGAGAGACCCAGTACTTC
v_gene: TRBV7-8; abundance: .; d_gene: .; j_gene: TRBJ1-2; CDR3aa: CASSLAPQGKYGYTF; CDR3nt: TGTGCCAGCAGCTTAGCGCCTCAGGGGAAGTATGGCTACACCTTC
v_gene: TRBV5-6; abundance: .; d_gene: TRBD1; j_gene: TRBJ1-4; CDR3aa: CASSLGDRPGGEKLFF; CDR3nt: TGTGCCAGCAGCTTGGGGGACAGGCCCGGAGGTGAAAAACTGTTTTTT
v_gene: TRBV7-9; abundance: .; d_gene: TRBD1; j_gene: TRBJ1-3; CDR3aa: CASSLGTGVGNTIYF; CDR3nt: TGTGCCAGCAGCTTAGGGACAGGGGTCGGAAACACCATATATTTT
v_gene: TRBV5-1; abundance: .; d_gene: TRBD1; j_gene: TRBJ2-1; CDR3aa: CASRWDRGRNEQFF; CDR3nt: TGCGCCAGCAGATGGGACAGGGGTAGGAATGAGCAGTTCTTC
v_gene: TRBV5-1; abundance: .; d_gene: TRBD1; j_gene: TRBJ1-4; CDR3aa: CASSGDRVEKLFF; CDR3nt: TGCGCCAGCTCAGGGGACAGGGTAGAGAAACTGTTTTTT
v_gene: TRBV27; abundance: .; d_gene: .; j_gene: TRBJ2-3; CDR3aa: CASSLHTSSSTDTQYF; CDR3nt: TGTGCCAGCAGTTTGCATACGAGCTCTAGCACAGATACGCAGTATTTT
v_gene: TRBV4-1; abundance: .; d_gene: .; j_gene: TRBJ2-7; CDR3aa: CASSQPLGSVGGQYYEQYF; CDR3nt: TGCGCCAGCAGCCAACCCCTGGGTTCTGTGGGGGGACAATACTACGAGCAGTACTTC
v_gene: TRBV11-2; abundance: .; d_gene: .; j_gene: TRBJ1-2; CDR3aa: CASSLGGNYGYTF; CDR3nt: TGTGCCAGCAGCTTAGGCGGTAACTATGGCTACACCTTC
v_gene: TRBV19; abundance: .; d_gene: .; j_gene: TRBJ1-5; CDR3aa: CASSIVSGSNQPQHF; CDR3nt: TGTGCCAGTAGTATAGTGAGCGGTAGCAATCAGCCCCAGCATTTT
v_gene: TRBV2; abundance: .; d_gene: TRBD1; j_gene: TRBJ2-7; CDR3aa: CASSRQGNYEQYF; CDR3nt: TGTGCCAGCAGTCGACAGGGAAACTACGAGCAGTACTTC
v_gene: TRBV10-3; abundance: .; d_gene: .; j_gene: TRBJ1-1; CDR3aa: CAIRLGSGGEAFF; CDR3nt: TGTGCCATCAGACTGGGATCTGGCGGTGAAGCTTTCTTT
v_gene: TRBV28; abundance: .; d_gene: .; j_gene: TRBJ2-2; CDR3aa: CASSLWGTASGELFF; CDR3nt: TGTGCCAGCAGTTTATGGGGTACTGCAAGCGGGGAGCTGTTTTTT
v_gene: TRBV10-3; abundance: .; d_gene: TRBD1; j_gene: TRBJ2-7; CDR3aa: CAIRTGTGGLEQYF; CDR3nt: TGTGCCATCAGGACCGGGACAGGGGGCCTCGAGCAGTACTTC
v_gene: TRBV19; abundance: .; d_gene: TRBD1; j_gene: TRBJ2-2; CDR3aa: CAVSQDRGHVTGELFF; CDR3nt: TGTGCCGTTTCCCAGGACAGGGGGCATGTCACCGGGGAGCTGTTTTTT
v_gene: TRBV11-3; abundance: .; d_gene: .; j_gene: TRBJ2-1; CDR3aa: CASTNGGEQFF; CDR3nt: TGTGCCAGCACCAACGGAGGTGAGCAGTTCTTC
v_gene: TRBV19; abundance: .; d_gene: .; j_gene: TRBJ1-2; CDR3aa: CASRGIQGSRYTF; CDR3nt: TGTGCCAGTAGAGGGATCCAGGGGAGCCGCTACACCTTC
v_gene: TRBV7-8; abundance: .; d_gene: TRBD2; j_gene: TRBJ2-3; CDR3aa: CASSPELLAASTDTQYF; CDR3nt: TGTGCCAGCAGCCCCGAGCTACTAGCGGCTAGCACAGATACGCAGTATTTT
v_gene: TRBV28; abundance: .; d_gene: .; j_gene: TRBJ1-1; CDR3aa: CASRGALEAFF; CDR3nt: TGTGCCAGCCGAGGGGCCTTGGAAGCTTTCTTT
v_gene: TRBV19; abundance: .; d_gene: .; j_gene: TRBJ2-3; CDR3aa: CASSMLYPGGRSDTQYF; CDR3nt: TGTGCCAGTAGTATGCTTTATCCCGGGGGTAGGTCTGATACGCAGTATTTT
v_gene: TRBV5-1; abundance: .; d_gene: TRBD2; j_gene: TRBJ2-7; CDR3aa: CASSPRTSGAYEQYF; CDR3nt: TGCGCCAGCAGCCCTCGGACTAGCGGGGCCTACGAGCAGTACTTC
v_gene: TRBV20-1; abundance: .; d_gene: TRBD1; j_gene: TRBJ1-2; CDR3aa: CSADRGGGYTF; CDR3nt: TGCAGTGCTGACAGGGGGGGTGGCTACACCTTC
v_gene: TRBV28; abundance: .; d_gene: TRBD1; j_gene: TRBJ1-5; CDR3aa: CASRQQGALHQPQHF; CDR3nt: TGTGCCAGCAGACAGCAGGGGGCTCTCCATCAGCCCCAGCATTTT
v_gene: TRBV2; abundance: .; d_gene: .; j_gene: TRBJ2-6; CDR3aa: CASSSPGANVLTF; CDR3nt: TGTGCCAGCAGTTCCCCTGGGGCCAACGTCCTGACTTTC
v_gene: TRBV21-1; abundance: .; d_gene: .; j_gene: TRBJ2-3; CDR3aa: CASSKPRTGGTDTQYF; CDR3nt: TGTGCCAGCAGCAAACCGAGGACAGGGGGCACAGATACGCAGTATTTT
v_gene: TRBV7-9; abundance: .; d_gene: TRBD1; j_gene: TRBJ1-2; CDR3aa: CASSYLEDRAGGYTF; CDR3nt: TGTGCCAGCAGCTACTTAGAAGACAGGGCGGGAGGCTACACCTTC
v_gene: TRBV27; abundance: .; d_gene: .; j_gene: TRBJ1-4; CDR3aa: CASSLSGTASEKLFF; CDR3nt: TGTGCCAGCAGTCTCTCCGGGACGGCGTCTGAAAAACTGTTTTTT
v_gene: TRBV5-4; abundance: .; d_gene: .; j_gene: TRBJ2-2; CDR3aa: CASSFGYTGELFF; CDR3nt: TGTGCCAGCAGCTTTGGGTACACCGGGGAGCTGTTTTTT
v_gene: TRBV5-8; abundance: .; d_gene: .; j_gene: TRBJ2-7; CDR3aa: CASSSTPIEQYF; CDR3nt: TGTGCCAGCAGCTCGACTCCGATCGAGCAGTACTTC
v_gene: TRBV27; abundance: .; d_gene: TRBD2; j_gene: TRBJ2-1; CDR3aa: CASSSLMTSGRGSDSYNEQFF; CDR3nt: TGTGCCAGCAGTTCTCTTATGACTAGCGGGAGGGGCTCCGATTCCTACAATGAGCAGTTCTTC
v_gene: TRBV5-8; abundance: .; d_gene: .; j_gene: TRBJ1-5; CDR3aa: CASSLFQPQHF; CDR3nt: TGTGCCAGCAGCTTGTTTCAGCCCCAGCATTTT
v_gene: TRBV7-2; abundance: .; d_gene: TRBD2; j_gene: TRBJ2-3; CDR3aa: CASATGGSTDTQYF; CDR3nt: TGTGCCAGCGCCACGGGAGGAAGCACAGATACGCAGTATTTT
v_gene: TRBV30; abundance: .; d_gene: .; j_gene: TRBJ1-2; CDR3aa: CAWSRDRRIGGYTF; CDR3nt: TGTGCCTGGAGTCGAGACAGGCGGATCGGTGGCTACACCTTC
v_gene: TRBV11-2; abundance: .; d_gene: TRBD2; j_gene: TRBJ2-2; CDR3aa: CASSLVPGGSAGELFF; CDR3nt: TGTGCCAGCAGCTTAGTACCGGGAGGGTCGGCCGGGGAGCTGTTTTTT
v_gene: TRBV21-1; abundance: .; d_gene: .; j_gene: TRBJ1-2; CDR3aa: CASSIDYGYTF; CDR3nt: TGTGCCAGCAGCATCGACTATGGCTACACCTTC
v_gene: TRBV28; abundance: .; d_gene: .; j_gene: TRBJ2-7; CDR3aa: CASSPDSYEQYF; CDR3nt: TGTGCCAGCAGTCCGGACTCCTACGAGCAGTACTTC
v_gene: TRBV30; abundance: .; d_gene: TRBD1; j_gene: TRBJ1-1; CDR3aa: CAWTHEGANTEAFF; CDR3nt: TGTGCCTGGACCCACGAGGGGGCTAACACTGAAGCTTTCTTT
v_gene: TRBV19; abundance: .; d_gene: TRBD2; j_gene: TRBJ2-1; CDR3aa: CASSVTTLAGAHNEQFF; CDR3nt: TGTGCCAGTAGTGTTACCACGCTAGCGGGAGCACACAATGAGCAGTTCTTC
v_gene: TRBV6-1; abundance: .; d_gene: TRBD1; j_gene: TRBJ2-7; CDR3aa: CASSDRQGASSGRPYEQYF; CDR3nt: TGTGCCAGCAGTGACCGACAGGGGGCGTCTAGCGGCCGCCCCTACGAGCAGTACTTC
v_gene: TRBV7-3; abundance: .; d_gene: .; j_gene: TRBJ2-5; CDR3aa: CASSPSGHPPETQYF; CDR3nt: TGTGCCAGCAGCCCATCGGGACACCCCCCAGAGACCCAGTACTTC
v_gene: TRBV2; abundance: .; d_gene: .; j_gene: TRBJ1-5; CDR3aa: CASSENDRRGRLHF; CDR3nt: TGTGCCAGCAGTGAGAATGATCGAAGGGGCCGCCTCCATTTT
v_gene: TRBV7-8; abundance: .; d_gene: TRBD2; j_gene: TRBJ2-7; CDR3aa: CASSPTSGSYEQYF; CDR3nt: TGTGCCAGCAGCCCGACTAGCGGGTCCTACGAGCAGTACTTC